This is a list of T cell receptor beta chains from one sample in a study of OX40 agonist ivuxolimab in advanced cancers. TCRdb keeps only in-frame clones here, not all; method: immunoSEQ multiplex PCR. The table lists around 74,000 clones, roughly 91% of them singletons. The source material was CD4+ or CD8+ T cells sorted from blood, sampled in a trial of the OX40 agonist ivuxolimab. The receptors come from an adult with an advanced solid tumor such as melanoma, head and neck, liver or kidney cancer. Each CDR3 is given with its conserved first and last residue. A D gene is named only where the DNA matches it firmly. The size of a clone is reported for some rows only, either as once, few or many, or as a class for expanded clones.

D gene: NA; J gene: TRBJ2-7; clone size: NA; V gene: TRBV19; CDR3 protein: CASSIVYTISYEQYF; CDR3 DNA: TGTGCCAGTAGTATAGTCTACACCATTTCCTACGAGCAGTACTTC
D gene: NA; J gene: TRBJ1-3; clone size: NA; V gene: TRBV7-9; CDR3 protein: CASSRTGNTIYF; CDR3 DNA: TGTGCCAGCAGCCGTACTGGAAACACCATATATTTT
D gene: NA; J gene: TRBJ1-4; clone size: once; V gene: TRBV28; CDR3 protein: CASSYTSRANEKLFF; CDR3 DNA: TGTGCCAGCAGTTACACGTCCAGGGCTAATGAAAAACTGTTTTTT
D gene: TRBD2; J gene: TRBJ2-7; clone size: NA; V gene: TRBV11-2; CDR3 protein: CASSLGRGRGEQYF; CDR3 DNA: TGTGCCAGCAGCTTAGGACGCGGGAGGGGCGAGCAGTACTTC
D gene: TRBD1; J gene: TRBJ1-1; clone size: NA; V gene: TRBV5-1; CDR3 protein: CASSSGQGSEAFF; CDR3 DNA: TGCGCCAGCAGCTCAGGACAGGGTTCTGAAGCTTTCTTT
D gene: NA; J gene: TRBJ2-5; clone size: NA; V gene: TRBV18; CDR3 protein: CASSPPSDKETQYF; CDR3 DNA: TGTGCCAGCTCACCGCCGTCAGATAAAGAGACCCAGTACTTC
D gene: TRBD1; J gene: TRBJ1-5; clone size: once; V gene: TRBV15; CDR3 protein: CATSRDQGAGWPQHF; CDR3 DNA: TGTGCCACCAGCAGAGATCAGGGGGCTGGTTGGCCCCAGCATTTT
D gene: TRBD1; J gene: TRBJ1-4; clone size: NA; V gene: TRBV28; CDR3 protein: CASSLSGGDEKLFF; CDR3 DNA: TGTGCCAGCAGTTTATCAGGGGGCGATGAAAAACTGTTTTTT
D gene: NA; J gene: TRBJ1-3; clone size: NA; V gene: TRBV6-5; CDR3 protein: CASSYSWVSGNTIYF; CDR3 DNA: TGTGCCAGCAGTTACTCGTGGGTCTCTGGAAACACCATATATTTT
D gene: TRBD2; J gene: TRBJ2-1; clone size: NA; V gene: TRBV19; CDR3 protein: CASSFYSGGPYNEQFF; CDR3 DNA: TGTGCCAGTAGTTTCTATAGCGGGGGGCCCTACAATGAGCAGTTCTTC
D gene: TRBD1; J gene: TRBJ2-7; clone size: NA; V gene: TRBV5-1; CDR3 protein: CASTPSGQGAYEQYF; CDR3 DNA: TGCGCCAGCACCCCAAGCGGACAGGGGGCCTACGAGCAGTACTTC
D gene: NA; J gene: TRBJ1-2; clone size: medium-sized; V gene: TRBV10-3; CDR3 protein: CAISEGANYGYTF; CDR3 DNA: TGTGCCATCAGTGAGGGGGCTAACTATGGCTACACCTTC
D gene: NA; J gene: TRBJ2-5; clone size: NA; V gene: TRBV30; CDR3 protein: CAWSLVGSLGTQYF; CDR3 DNA: TGTGCCTGGAGTCTGGTGGGCAGCCTGGGGACCCAGTACTTC
D gene: NA; J gene: TRBJ2-3; clone size: once; V gene: TRBV6-7; CDR3 protein: CASRRDDSSTDTQYF; CDR3 DNA: TGTGCCAGCAGACGGGATGATAGTAGCACAGATACGCAGTATTTT
D gene: NA; J gene: TRBJ2-3; clone size: NA; V gene: TRBV18; CDR3 protein: CASSPTGGASDTQYF; CDR3 DNA: TGTGCCAGCTCACCAACGGGGGGCGCATCAGATACGCAGTATTTT
D gene: TRBD1; J gene: TRBJ2-1; clone size: NA; V gene: TRBV7-2; CDR3 protein: CASSLTDRGNEQFF; CDR3 DNA: TGTGCCAGCAGCCTTACCGACAGGGGGAATGAGCAGTTCTTC
D gene: TRBD1; J gene: TRBJ2-1; clone size: NA; V gene: TRBV6-4; CDR3 protein: CASSRGWDNEQFF; CDR3 DNA: TGTGCCAGCAGCAGGGGGTGGGACAATGAGCAGTTCTTC
D gene: NA; J gene: TRBJ2-7; clone size: NA; V gene: TRBV5-8; CDR3 protein: CASSPDWGMDEQYF; CDR3 DNA: TGTGCCAGCAGCCCGGACTGGGGCATGGACGAGCAGTACTTC
D gene: NA; J gene: TRBJ1-1; clone size: NA; V gene: TRBV30; CDR3 protein: CAWSETGIDTEAFF; CDR3 DNA: TGTGCCTGGAGCGAAACAGGGATAGACACTGAAGCTTTCTTT
D gene: NA; J gene: TRBJ1-2; clone size: NA; V gene: TRBV5-4; CDR3 protein: CASSLGGPANYGYTF; CDR3 DNA: TGTGCCAGCAGCTTGGGGGGGCCCGCTAACTATGGCTACACCTTC
D gene: NA; J gene: TRBJ2-2; clone size: NA; V gene: TRBV7-2; CDR3 protein: CASSLVSGTANTGELFF; CDR3 DNA: TGTGCCAGCAGCTTAGTATCGGGCACCGCGAACACCGGGGAGCTGTTTTTT
D gene: NA; J gene: TRBJ2-5; clone size: NA; V gene: TRBV5-1; CDR3 protein: CASSFSETQYF; CDR3 DNA: TGCGCCAGCAGCTTTTCAGAGACCCAGTACTTC